Listed below are T cell receptor beta chains from one sample, sequenced in a study of regulatory T cells in long-lasting Graves disease. Using its own MiXCR run on the multiplex PCR reads, TCRdb lists one record per CDR3 protein. The sample has around 430,000 distinct CDR3 sequences; 20% to 25% are singletons. Material: peripheral blood mononuclear cells (PBMCs), obtained when the disease was refractory, from a patient treated with antithyroid drugs. These receptors all come from a female donor with Graves disease. CDR3s include the opening cysteine and the closing phenylalanine or tryptophan. The D gene is left open where the match is weak. Clone size appears in some rows only: once, few, many, or a class for an expanded clone.

TRBJ2-7 many NA TRBV20-1 TGCAGTGCTAGTAGGCATCTTTACGAGCAGTACTTC CSASRHLYEQYF
TRBJ2-2 few NA TRBV5-4 TGTGCCAGCAGCTTTCGAGGGGGGACGAACACCGGGGAGCTGTTTTTT CASSFRGGTNTGELFF
TRBJ1-6 NA NA TRBV19 TGTGCCAGTAGCGAAATGACTATTAATTCACCCCTCCACTTT CASSEMTINSPLHF
TRBJ2-5 few NA TRBV11-2 TGTGCCAGCAGCTTAGAAGGGACCCAAACGAGGACCCAGTACTTC CASSLEGTQTRTQYF
TRBJ1-6 many TRBD1 TRBV3-1 TGTGCCAGCAGCCCTAAGACAGGGTACAATTCACCCCTCCACTTT CASSPKTGYNSPLHF
TRBJ1-2 NA TRBD1 TRBV7-8 TGTGCCAGCAGCTTAGAAGTCTGGGGACAGTTTAACTATGGCTACACCTTC CASSLEVWGQFNYGYTF
TRBJ1-1 NA NA TRBV7-6 TGTGCCAGCAGCTTAGGGGCTAACACGAACACTGAAGCTTTCTTT CASSLGANTNTEAFF
TRBJ2-4 NA NA TRBV10-3 TGTGCCTCAACCCTCCTAAACATTCAGTACTTC CASTLLNIQYF
TRBJ1-1 NA NA TRBV29-1 TGCAGCGCCAAACCCCCCCGGGGGCCCATGAACACTGAAGCTTTCTTT CSAKPPRGPMNTEAFF
TRBJ2-7 NA NA TRBV30 TGTGCCTGGAGTGGGATCGGGCTGAGCCTAATCGAGCAGTACTTC CAWSGIGLSLIEQYF
TRBJ2-7 few NA TRBV27 TGTGCCAGCAGTTTAAGGGAATCCTACGAGCAGTACTTC CASSLRESYEQYF
TRBJ1-5 few NA TRBV9 TGTGCCAGCAGCGTAGGGGACGGTCTCGGGCAGCCCCAGCATTTT CASSVGDGLGQPQHF
TRBJ1-1 many TRBD1 TRBV28 TGTGCCAGCAGCCACAACAGGGGGCAGGTCACTGAAGCTTTCTTT CASSHNRGQVTEAFF
TRBJ2-6 few TRBD1 TRBV24-1 TGTGCCACCGGAGGGACAGGGACTGGGGCCAACGTCCTGACTTTC CATGGTGTGANVLTF
TRBJ2-6 few NA TRBV19 TGTGCCGGTTCGCGGACGGTTGCGCGAGGGTCTGGGGCCAACGTCCTGACTTTC CAGSRTVARGSGANVLTF
TRBJ2-7 many TRBD1 TRBV7-2 TGTGCCAGCAGCTTAGACAGGGGCCTCTCCTACGAGCAGTACTTC CASSLDRGLSYEQYF
TRBJ2-7 many TRBD2 TRBV27 TGTGCCAGCACTTCGACTAGCGGGAGGGCCGACGAGCAGTACTTC CASTSTSGRADEQYF
TRBJ1-1 many TRBD1 TRBV29-1 TGCAGCGTAGGGACAGGGGTCACTGAAGCTTTCTTT CSVGTGVTEAFF
TRBJ1-2 many NA TRBV7-3 TGTGCCAGCAGCAACTTACAGGACAGCATCTATGGCTACACCTTC CASSNLQDSIYGYTF
TRBJ1-1 few NA TRBV6-2/TRBV6-3 TGTGCCAGCAGTTACGTCGGAGAAAGGCCTTTCTTT CASSYVGERPFF
TRBJ1-2 NA TRBD1 TRBV12-3/TRBV12-4 TGTGCCAGCACCCTAGGACAGGGGGCGGCCTATGGCTACACCTTC CASTLGQGAAYGYTF
TRBJ1-2 many NA TRBV28 TGTGCCAGCAGTTTGCCGACAGGCTATGGCTACACCTTC CASSLPTGYGYTF
TRBJ1-1 NA NA TRBV30 TGTGCCTGGAGTGCAGCGAACACTGAAGCTTTCTTT CAWSAANTEAFF
TRBJ1-2 few NA TRBV20-1 TGCAGTGCTAGGGGAATGTTGGCAGGGAATGGCTACACCTTC CSARGMLAGNGYTF
TRBJ2-7 many TRBD1 TRBV12-3/TRBV12-4 TGTGCCAGCAGCCCAGGACAGGGGAGATCCTACGAGCAGTACTTC CASSPGQGRSYEQYF
TRBJ1-6 few NA TRBV7-9 TGTGCCAGCAGCCAGAGTGGAGATAATTCACCCCTCCACTTT CASSQSGDNSPLHF
TRBJ2-1 few NA TRBV7-2 TGTGCCAGCGCTGACGGACCGGGGGCGAGATACAATGAGCAGTTCTTC CASADGPGARYNEQFF
TRBJ2-4 NA TRBD1 TRBV19 TGTGCCAGTAGCTTCGGGACAGGGGGGAATGAGCTAGCCAAAAACATTCAGTACTTC CASSFGTGGNELAKNIQYF
TRBJ1-3 NA NA TRBV20-1 TGCAGTGCTAGAGTGGGGGGTTCAGCCGGAAACACCATATATTTT CSARVGGSAGNTIYF
TRBJ2-1 few NA TRBV12-5 TGTGCTAGTGGTGCCGATTCAGGGCTTGAGCAGTTCTTC CASGADSGLEQFF
TRBJ1-6 NA TRBD1 TRBV6-5 TGTGCCAGCAGTTCGCTCGGACAGGGTTCGGGTTCACCCCTCCACTTT CASSSLGQGSGSPLHF
TRBJ2-5 many NA TRBV28 TGTGCCAGCAGTTTCTTGCCGGGTCCCCGCGAGACCCAGTACTTC CASSFLPGPRETQYF
TRBJ1-1 many NA TRBV29-1 TGCAGCGTTGGGGACGGGGCCGGTGGCACTGAAGCTTTCTTT CSVGDGAGGTEAFF
TRBJ2-7 many NA TRBV6-5 TGTGCCAGCAGTTACTCGACGCGTCGCGCCGGACCTTACGAGCAGTACTTC CASSYSTRRAGPYEQYF
TRBJ1-5 few TRBD1 TRBV20-1 TGCAGTGCTACGAAGGGGGCTTATCAGCCCCAGCATTTT CSATKGAYQPQHF
TRBJ2-7 NA NA TRBV11-3 TGTGCCAGCAGCTTAGACTCCCGGACGGACGAGCAGTACTTC CASSLDSRTDEQYF
TRBJ2-7 few NA TRBV5-6 TGTGCCAGCAGCTCCCGAACTTCCCCGGGGTTTGCTCTTTCACCAGCCTACGAGCAGTACTTC CASSSRTSPGFALSPAYEQYF